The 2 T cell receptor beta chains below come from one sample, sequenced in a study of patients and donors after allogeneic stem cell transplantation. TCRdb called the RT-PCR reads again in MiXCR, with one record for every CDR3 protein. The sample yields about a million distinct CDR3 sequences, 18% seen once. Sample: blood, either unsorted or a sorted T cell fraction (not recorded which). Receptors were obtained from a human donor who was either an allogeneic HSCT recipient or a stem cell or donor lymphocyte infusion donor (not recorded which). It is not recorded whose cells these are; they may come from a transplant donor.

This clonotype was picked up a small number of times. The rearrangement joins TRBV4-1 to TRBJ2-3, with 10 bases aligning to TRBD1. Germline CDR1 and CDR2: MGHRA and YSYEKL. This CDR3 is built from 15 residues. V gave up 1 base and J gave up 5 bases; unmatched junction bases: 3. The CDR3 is CASSQGDRGRDTQYF. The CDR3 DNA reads TGCGCCAGCAGCCAAGGGGACAGGGGTAGAGATACGCAGTATTTT.

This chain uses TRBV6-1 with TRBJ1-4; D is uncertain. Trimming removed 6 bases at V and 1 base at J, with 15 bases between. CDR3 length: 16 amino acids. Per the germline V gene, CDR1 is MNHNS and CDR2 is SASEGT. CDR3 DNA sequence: TGTGCCAGCAGGCCTAGCACTGACATAACTAATGAAAAACTGTTTTTT. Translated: CASRPSTDITNEKLFF.